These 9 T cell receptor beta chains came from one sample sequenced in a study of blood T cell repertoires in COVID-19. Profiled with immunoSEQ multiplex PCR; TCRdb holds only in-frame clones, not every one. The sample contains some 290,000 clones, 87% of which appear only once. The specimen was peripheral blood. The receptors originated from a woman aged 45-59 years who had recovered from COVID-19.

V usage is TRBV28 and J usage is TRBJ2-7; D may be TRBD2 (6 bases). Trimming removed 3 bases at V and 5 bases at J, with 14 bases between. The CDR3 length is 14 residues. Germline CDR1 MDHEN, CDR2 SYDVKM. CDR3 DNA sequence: TGTGCCAGCAGTTTTGGGGGGAGGCCCCACGAGCAGTACTTC. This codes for CASSFGGRPHEQYF.

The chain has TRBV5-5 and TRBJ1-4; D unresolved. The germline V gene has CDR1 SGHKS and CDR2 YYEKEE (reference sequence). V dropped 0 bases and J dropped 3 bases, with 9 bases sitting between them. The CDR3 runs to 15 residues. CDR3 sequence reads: CASSLAGVANEKLFF. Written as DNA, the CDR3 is TGTGCCAGCAGCTTGGCCGGGGTAGCTAATGAAAAACTGTTTTTT.

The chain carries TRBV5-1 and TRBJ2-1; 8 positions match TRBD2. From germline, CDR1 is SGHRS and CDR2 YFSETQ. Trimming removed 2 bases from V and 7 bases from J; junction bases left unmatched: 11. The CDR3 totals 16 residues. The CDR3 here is CASSFMAGGQGNEQFF. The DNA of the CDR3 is TGCGCCAGCAGCTTCATGGCGGGAGGTCAGGGTAATGAGCAGTTCTTC.

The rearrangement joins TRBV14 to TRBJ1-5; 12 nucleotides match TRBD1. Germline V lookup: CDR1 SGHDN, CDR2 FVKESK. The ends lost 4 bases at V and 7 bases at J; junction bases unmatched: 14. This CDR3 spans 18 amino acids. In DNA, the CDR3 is TGTGCCAGCAGCCTTTGGGACAGGGGGCTTCGGGTGGACCAGCCCCAGCATTTT. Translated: CASSLWDRGLRVDQPQHF.

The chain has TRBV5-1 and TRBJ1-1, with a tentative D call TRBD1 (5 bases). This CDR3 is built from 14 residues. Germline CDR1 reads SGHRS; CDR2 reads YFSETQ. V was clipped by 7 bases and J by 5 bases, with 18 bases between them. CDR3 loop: CASRSRGSNTEAFF. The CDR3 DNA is TGCGCCAGCCGCAGTAGGGGCAGTAATACTGAAGCTTTCTTT.

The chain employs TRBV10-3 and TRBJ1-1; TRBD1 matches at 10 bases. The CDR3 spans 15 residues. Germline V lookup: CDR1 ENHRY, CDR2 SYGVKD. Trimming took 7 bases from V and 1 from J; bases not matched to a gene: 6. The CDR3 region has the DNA TGTGCCATCAAAGGGACAGGGGACAGGAACACTGAAGCTTTCTTT. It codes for CAIKGTGDRNTEAFF.

Here the CDR3 DNA reads TGTGCCAGCAGTTACTCAACGACAGCCCTTAACTACGAGCAGTACTTC. Amino acids: CASSYSTTALNYEQYF. The gene calls are TRBV6-5 and TRBJ2-7; a possible D gene is TRBD1 (5 bases). Per the germline V gene, CDR1 is MNHEY and CDR2 is SVGAGI. V lost 0 bases, J lost 3 bases, and 15 bases lay in between. The CDR3 spans 16 residues.

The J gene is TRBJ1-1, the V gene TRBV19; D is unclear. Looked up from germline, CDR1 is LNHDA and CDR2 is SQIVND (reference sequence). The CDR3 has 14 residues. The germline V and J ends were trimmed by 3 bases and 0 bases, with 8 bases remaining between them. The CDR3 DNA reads TGTGCCAGTAGTATTGAGGGCCTGAACACTGAAGCTTTCTTT. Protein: CASSIEGLNTEAFF.

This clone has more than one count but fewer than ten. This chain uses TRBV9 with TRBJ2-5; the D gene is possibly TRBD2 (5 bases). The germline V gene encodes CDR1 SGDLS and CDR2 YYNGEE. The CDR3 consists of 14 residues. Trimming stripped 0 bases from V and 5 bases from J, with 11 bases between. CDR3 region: CASSVGPRVETQYF. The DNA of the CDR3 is TGTGCCAGCAGCGTAGGTCCGAGGGTCGAGACCCAGTACTTC.